This TCR beta chain derives from a study of OX40 agonist ivuxolimab in advanced cancers. In terms of the full investigation: Ivuxolimab, which targeted the costimulatory receptor OX40 (CD134), was an agonistic, fully human IgG2 monoclonal antibody. Prior anti-PD-1, anti-PD-L1 or anti-CTLA-4 therapy was permitted, and approximately 40% of dose-escalation patients had received checkpoint inhibitors. The paper describes the monotherapy dose-escalation part (N ≈ 51 patients) of the phase I trial of ivuxolimab. Of the approximately 54 dose-escalation patients, hepatocellular carcinoma was present in about 20, melanoma in some 15, renal cell carcinoma in 9 and head and neck cancer in 9. The point of sequencing TCRbeta in the periphery was to test whether ivuxolimab changed TCR sequence diversity and drove clonal T-cell expansion. Intravenous ivuxolimab was administered to patients every 2 weeks at six dose levels: 0.01, 0.1, 0.3, 1.5, 3 and 10 mg/kg. Partial responses occurred in three dose-escalation patients: two with cutaneous melanoma and one with hepatocellular carcinoma. In the dose-escalation cohort, 75% to 85% of patients were male, and the mean age was 60 years with a range of roughly 20 to 79. Here is what the overall study found, with its caveats: Which antigens the clonally expanded peripheral T cells were specific for was not determined. In the 0.1-3.0 mg/kg groups, partial responders had among the lowest normalized peripheral clonal expansion, particularly in CD8+ T cells. At doses of 0.1 to 3.0 mg/kg, clonal expansion of both CD4+ and CD8+ T cells in blood was seen between baseline and week 6. After ivuxolimab, expanded clones were on average more numerous among CD8+ T cells than among CD4+ T cells. Low levels of normalized T-cell clonal expansion were also seen in some patients who did not respond.

Patients with autoimmune disease history or receiving systemic immunosuppression were excluded from the trial. In every dose cohort, peripheral blood was drawn for TCR sequencing at baseline, cycle 4 day 1, and cycle 7 day 1. The samples were drawn from a first-in-human, open-label, multicenter phase I dose-escalation trial of ivuxolimab. Adults with locally advanced or metastatic melanoma, renal cell, hepatocellular, or head and neck squamous cell carcinoma were enrolled in the trial. CD4+ and CD8+ T cells were sorted separately from peripheral blood before TCR sequencing. For sequencing of the TCRbeta CDR3 region, genomic DNA was extracted from the sorted cells. The immunoSEQ Assay was used to sequence the TCRbeta CDR3 regions. This immuneACCESS table, as held by TCRdb, lists in-frame sequences with V and J called but not all clones. Of the missing ones, under half trace to an unresolved V gene in checked studies; the others have no known cause. The sample contains roughly 48,000 clones, roughly 83% of them found a single time. The top ten hold around 1.1% of the sample.

Note on this clone: Its cognate antigen has yet to be identified. Base qualities are not provided; no much larger clone lies one nucleotide away.

The CDR3, cysteine through phenylalanine, is 13 amino acids long. Here the CDR3 DNA is all that survives: 39 bases in frame from base 1. V drops 7 bases and J drops 4 bases, leaving 8 bases in between. The germline V gene provides CDR1 MGHDK and CDR2 SYGVNS. The source material was CD4+ or CD8+ T cells sorted from blood, sampled in a trial of the OX40 agonist ivuxolimab. Recombination connected TRBV25-1 to TRBJ1-6; the D segment cannot be called with confidence. The sequence derives from an adult with an advanced solid tumor such as melanoma, head and neck, liver or kidney cancer. The DNA sequence is TGTGCCAGCAAGGAGGGATATAATTCACCCCTCCACTTT. This translates into CASKEGYNSPLHF. Extended through the reference TRBV25-1 and TRBJ1-6 proteins, this CDR3 yields the full variable domain: EADIYQTPRYLVIGTGKKITLECSQTMGHDKMYWYQQDPGMELHLIHYSYGVNSTEKGDLSSESTVSRIRTEHFPLTLESARPSHTSQYLCASKEGYNSPLHFGNGTRLTVT.